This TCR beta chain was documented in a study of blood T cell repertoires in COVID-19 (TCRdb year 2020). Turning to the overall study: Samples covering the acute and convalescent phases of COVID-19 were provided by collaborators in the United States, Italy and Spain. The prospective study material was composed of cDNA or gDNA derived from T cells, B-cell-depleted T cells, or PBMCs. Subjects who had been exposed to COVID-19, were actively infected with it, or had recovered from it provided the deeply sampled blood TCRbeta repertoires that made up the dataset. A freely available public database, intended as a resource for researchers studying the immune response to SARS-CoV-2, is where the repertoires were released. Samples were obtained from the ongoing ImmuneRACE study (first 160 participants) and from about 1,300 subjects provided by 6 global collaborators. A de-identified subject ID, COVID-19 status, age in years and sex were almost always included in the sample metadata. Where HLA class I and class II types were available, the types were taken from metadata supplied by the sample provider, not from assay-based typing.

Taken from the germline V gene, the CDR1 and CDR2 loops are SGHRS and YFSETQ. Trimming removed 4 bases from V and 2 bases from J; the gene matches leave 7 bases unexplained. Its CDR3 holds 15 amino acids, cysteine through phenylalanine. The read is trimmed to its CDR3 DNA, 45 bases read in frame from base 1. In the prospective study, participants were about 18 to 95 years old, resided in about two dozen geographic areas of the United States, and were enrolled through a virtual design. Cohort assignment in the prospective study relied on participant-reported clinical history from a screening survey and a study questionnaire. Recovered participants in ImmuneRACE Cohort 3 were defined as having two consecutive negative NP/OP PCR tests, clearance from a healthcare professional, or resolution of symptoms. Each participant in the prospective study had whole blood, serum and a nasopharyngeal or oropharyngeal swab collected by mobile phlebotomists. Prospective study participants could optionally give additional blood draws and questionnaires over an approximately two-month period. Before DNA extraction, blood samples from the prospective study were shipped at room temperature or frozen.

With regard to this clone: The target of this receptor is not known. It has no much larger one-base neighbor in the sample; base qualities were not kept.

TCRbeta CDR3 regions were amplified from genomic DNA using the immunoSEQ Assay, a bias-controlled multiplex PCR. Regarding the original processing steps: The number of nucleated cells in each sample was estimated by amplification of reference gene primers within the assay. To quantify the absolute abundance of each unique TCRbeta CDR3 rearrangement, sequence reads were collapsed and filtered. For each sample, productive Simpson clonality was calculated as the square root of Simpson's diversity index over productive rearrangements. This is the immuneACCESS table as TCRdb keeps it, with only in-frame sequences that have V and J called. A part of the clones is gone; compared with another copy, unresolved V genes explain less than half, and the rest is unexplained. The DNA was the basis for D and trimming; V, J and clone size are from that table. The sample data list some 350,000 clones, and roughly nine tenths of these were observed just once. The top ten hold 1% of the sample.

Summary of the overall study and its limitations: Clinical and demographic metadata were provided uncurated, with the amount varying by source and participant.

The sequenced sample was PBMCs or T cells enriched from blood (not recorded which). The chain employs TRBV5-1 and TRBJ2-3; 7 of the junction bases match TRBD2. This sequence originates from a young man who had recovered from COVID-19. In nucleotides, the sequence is TGCGCCAGCAGCCCGACTAGCCTACCCACAGATACGCAGTATTTT. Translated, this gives CASSPTSLPTDTQYF. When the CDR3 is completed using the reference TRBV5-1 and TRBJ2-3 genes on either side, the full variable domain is KAGVTQTPRYLIKTRGQQVTLSCSPISGHRSVSWYQQTPGQGLQFLFEYFSETQRNKGNFPGRFSGRQFSNSRSEMNVSTLELGDSALYLCASSPTSLPTDTQYFGPGTRLTVL.